Listed here are 12 T cell receptor beta chains from one sample, sequenced in a study of PD-1 blockade in classical Hodgkin lymphoma. Relapse was seen in all patients after autologous stem cell transplantation, and brentuximab vedotin exposure was variable. This table comes from immunoSEQ multiplex PCR, and its TCRdb copy is limited to in-frame clones, with some not included. The sample carries about 90,000 clones, about 93% recorded once. The specimen was peripheral blood mononuclear cells (PBMCs), collected before the second cycle of nivolumab. These TCRs come from a human donor with classical Hodgkin lymphoma.

The chain combines TRBV9 with TRBJ1-1; no clear D. CDR3 length: 14 amino acids. From germline, CDR1 is SGDLS and CDR2 YYNGEE. V lost 0 bases to trimming and J lost 4 bases, with 10 bases between them. CDR3 protein: CASSVGRAGTEAFF. For the CDR3, the DNA is TGTGCCAGCAGCGTAGGGAGGGCGGGCACTGAAGCTTTCTTT.

This clone is a singleton in its sample. The chain combines TRBV5-1 with TRBJ1-2; tentatively, D is TRBD1 (5 bases). CDR1 SGHRS and CDR2 YFSETQ come from the germline V gene. CDR3 length: 16 residues. Deletions cut 0 bases from V and 0 bases from J, with 12 bases between. CDR3 nucleotides: TGCGCCAGCAGCTTGGCTTTGGCAGGGACTAACTATGGCTACACCTTC. This gives the protein CASSLALAGTNYGYTF.

This chain connects TRBV29-1 to TRBJ2-6; TRBD2 matches 14 bases. The CDR3 has 17 amino acids. V was clipped by 6 bases and J by 4 bases; unmatched bases: 8. Per the germline V gene, CDR1 is SQVTM and CDR2 is ANQGSEA. CDR3 nucleotides: TGCAGCGTCGGGGGACTAGCGGGAGAGCGAGGGGCCAACGTCCTGACTTTC. It encodes CSVGGLAGERGANVLTF. The full variable domain, rest sourced from reference TRBV29-1 and TRBJ2-6, is SAVISQKPSRDICQRGTSLTIQCQVDSQVTMMFWYRQQPGQSLTLIATANQGSEATYESGFVIDKFPISRPNLTFSTLTVSNMSPEDSSIYLCSVGGLAGERGANVLTFGAGSRLTVL.

This chain connects TRBV18 to TRBJ1-5, with 10 bases lining up with TRBD1. The CDR3 has 19 residues. V lost 3 bases and J lost 1; bases outside the gene matches: 12. Germline CDR1 and CDR2: KGHSH and LQKENI. This CDR3 reads CASSPSPGTGDGSNQPQHF. The CDR3 nucleotides read TGTGCCAGCTCACCTAGTCCCGGGACAGGGGATGGGAGCAATCAGCCCCAGCATTTT.

The chain couples TRBV18 to TRBJ1-5; D might be TRBD1 (6 bases). There are 14 residues in the CDR3. The germline gives CDR1 KGHSH, CDR2 LQKENI. The V end lost 2 bases, the J end lost 9 bases, and 14 bases lay between the germline ends. The chain's CDR3 is CASSPDRGGGPQHF. CDR3 DNA: TGTGCCAGCTCACCAGATAGGGGAGGGGGGCCCCAGCATTTT.

Only one count was recorded for this clone. The gene calls are TRBV19 and TRBJ2-1; no clear D. V dropped 3 bases and J dropped 8 bases, with 17 bases sitting between them. Germline V gives CDR1 LNHDA, CDR2 SQIVND (reference sequence). The CDR3 totals 15 residues. DNA of the CDR3: TGTGCCAGTAGTATTTCCGGGTCCCTTTGGCATGAGCAGTTCTTC. Its translation: CASSISGSLWHEQFF.

The chain combines TRBV12-5 with TRBJ2-4, with D perhaps matching TRBD2 (5 bases). The CDR3 sequence is 15 residues long. CDR1 and CDR2 from the germline V gene are LGHNT and FRNRAP. Trimming took off 2 bases at V and 6 bases at J, with 14 bases between the two ends. In nucleotides, the CDR3 is TGTGCTAGTGGTTTGTTTTCTGGACTGGGAAACATTCAGTACTTC. Translated, it gives CASGLFSGLGNIQYF.

The gene calls are TRBV2 and TRBJ2-1; D might be TRBD2 (5 bases). The germline CDR1 and CDR2 sequences are SNHLY and FYNNEI. The CDR3 is 14 amino acids. Trimming shortened V by 6 bases and J by 3 bases, and 12 bases separated the two germline ends. The CDR3 region has the DNA TGTGCCAGCAGCGCCGGGATGGACTACAATGAGCAGTTCTTC. Translated, it gives CASSAGMDYNEQFF.

The chain employs TRBV9 and TRBJ1-2; TRBD1 matches at 7 bases. CDR3 length equals 16 residues. V was pared by 4 bases and J by 5 bases, with 14 bases of the junction left unmatched. The V gene's germline CDR1 is SGDLS and CDR2 YYNGEE. For the CDR3, the DNA is TGTGCCAGCAGCCTAAGGGACGAGGACAGGACGTATGGCTACACCTTC. This translates into CASSLRDEDRTYGYTF.

The CDR3 sequence: CASSFLRFQETQYF. CDR3 coding DNA: TGTGCCAGCAGCTTTCTTAGATTCCAAGAGACCCAGTACTTC. The chain carries TRBV5-6 and TRBJ2-5; D is uncertain. The CDR3 totals 14 residues. The V end was cut by 2 bases, the J end by 1 base, with 9 bases between. Germline V lookup: CDR1 SGHDT, CDR2 YYEEEE.

The CDR3 coding sequence is TGTGCCAGCAGCAAACCCCTGCGAAATCCTCAGCCCCAGCATTTT. It codes for CASSKPLRNPQPQHF. The chain links TRBV21-1 to TRBJ1-5. TRBV21-1 is a pseudogene locus. This CDR3 has 15 amino acids.

The chain carries TRBV30 and TRBJ2-1; 12 bases match TRBD2. Germline V gives CDR1 GTSNPN, CDR2 SVGIG (reference sequence). V was clipped by 0 bases and J by 6 bases; unmatched bases: 12. The CDR3 contains 18 residues. CDR3 sequence: CAWSVLRRTSGTSNEQFF. The CDR3 nucleotides are TGTGCCTGGAGTGTACTGAGAAGGACTAGCGGGACTTCCAATGAGCAGTTCTTC.